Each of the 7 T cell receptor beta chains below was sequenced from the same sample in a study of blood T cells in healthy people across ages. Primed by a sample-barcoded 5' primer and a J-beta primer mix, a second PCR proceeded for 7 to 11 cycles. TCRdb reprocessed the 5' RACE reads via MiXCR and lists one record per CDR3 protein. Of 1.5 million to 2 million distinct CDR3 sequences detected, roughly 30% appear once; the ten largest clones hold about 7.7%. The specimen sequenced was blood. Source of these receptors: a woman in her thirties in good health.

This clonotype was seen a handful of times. The CDR3 sequence is CASCGTGGEGIQYF. The CDR3 nucleotides read TGTGCCAGCTGCGGGACAGGGGGCGAGGGCATTCAGTACTTC. This rearrangement joins TRBV2 to TRBJ2-4; 12 bases map to TRBD1. CDR1 and CDR2 (germline): SNHLY, FYNNEI. V gave up 8 bases and J gave up 9 bases; unmatched junction bases: 8. This CDR3 region has 14 residues.

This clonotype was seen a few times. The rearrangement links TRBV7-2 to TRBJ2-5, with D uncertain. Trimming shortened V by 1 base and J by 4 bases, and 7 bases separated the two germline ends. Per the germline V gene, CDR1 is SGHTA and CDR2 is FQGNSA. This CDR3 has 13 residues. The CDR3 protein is CASSLVLSETQYF. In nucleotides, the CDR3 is TGTGCCAGCAGCTTAGTTTTGTCAGAGACCCAGTACTTC.

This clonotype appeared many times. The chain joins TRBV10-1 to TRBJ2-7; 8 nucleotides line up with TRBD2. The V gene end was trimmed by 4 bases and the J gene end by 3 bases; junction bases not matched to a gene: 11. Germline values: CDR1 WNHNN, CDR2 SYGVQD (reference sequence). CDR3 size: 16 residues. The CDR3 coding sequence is TGCGCCAGCAGTGCCGGGGTAGCGGGGTCGTTCTACGAGCAGTACTTC. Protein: CASSAGVAGSFYEQYF.

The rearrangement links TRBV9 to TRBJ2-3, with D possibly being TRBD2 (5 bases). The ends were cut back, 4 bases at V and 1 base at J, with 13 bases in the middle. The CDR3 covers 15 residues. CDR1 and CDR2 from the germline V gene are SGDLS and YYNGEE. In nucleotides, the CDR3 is TGTGCCAGCAGCTTGAGCGGCCCCGGCACAGATACGCAGTATTTT. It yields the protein CASSLSGPGTDTQYF.

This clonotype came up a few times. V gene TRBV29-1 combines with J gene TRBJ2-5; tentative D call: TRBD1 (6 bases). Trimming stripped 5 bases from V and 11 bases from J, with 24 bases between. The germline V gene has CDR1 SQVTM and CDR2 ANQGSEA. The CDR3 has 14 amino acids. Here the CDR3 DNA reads TGCAGCGTTCCCGCGATTGGTACTTACAGGGAGCAGTACTTC. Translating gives CSVPAIGTYREQYF.

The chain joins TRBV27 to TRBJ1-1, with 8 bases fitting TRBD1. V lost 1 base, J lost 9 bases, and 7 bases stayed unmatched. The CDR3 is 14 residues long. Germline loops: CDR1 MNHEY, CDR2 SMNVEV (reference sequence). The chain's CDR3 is CASSLFAHRGKAFF. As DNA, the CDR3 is TGTGCCAGCAGTTTATTCGCCCACAGGGGGAAAGCTTTCTTT.

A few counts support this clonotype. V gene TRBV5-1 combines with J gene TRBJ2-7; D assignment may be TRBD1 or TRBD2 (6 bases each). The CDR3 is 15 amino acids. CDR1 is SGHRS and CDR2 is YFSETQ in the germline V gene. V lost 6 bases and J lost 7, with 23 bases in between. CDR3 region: CASTPRGTLTGEQYF. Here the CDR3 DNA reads TGCGCCAGCACTCCCCGGGGGACTCTTACAGGGGAGCAGTACTTC.